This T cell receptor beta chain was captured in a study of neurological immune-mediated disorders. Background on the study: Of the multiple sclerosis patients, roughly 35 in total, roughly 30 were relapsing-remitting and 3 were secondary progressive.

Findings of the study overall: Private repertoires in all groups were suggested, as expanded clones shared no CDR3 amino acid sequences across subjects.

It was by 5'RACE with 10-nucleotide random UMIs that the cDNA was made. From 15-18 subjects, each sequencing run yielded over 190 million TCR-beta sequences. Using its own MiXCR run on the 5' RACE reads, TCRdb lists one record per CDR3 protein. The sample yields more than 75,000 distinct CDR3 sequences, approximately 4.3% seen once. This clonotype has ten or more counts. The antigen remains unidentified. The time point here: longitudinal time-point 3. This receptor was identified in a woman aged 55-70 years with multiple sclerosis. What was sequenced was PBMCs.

CDR3 sequence reads: CATGTGGSSEQYF. The CDR3 region has the DNA TGTGCCACCGGTACAGGAGGGTCCAGCGAGCAGTACTTC. J is TRBJ2-7 and V is TRBV6-6; TRBD2 might be the D (6 bases). There are 13 residues in the CDR3. The germline V gene encodes CDR1 MNHNY and CDR2 SVGAGI (reference sequence). Trimming left V 10 bases short and J 6 bases short, with 19 bases between.